The clone carrying this T cell receptor (beta chain) was picked up many times. The antigen is undetermined. Amplification of the TCR beta CDR3 regions used RNA transcripts (as template). The workflow started with a first-round RT-PCR run with HTBI primers and then moved on to a second-round multiplex PCR. In TCRdb, the multiplex PCR reads were re-called with MiXCR into one record per CDR3 protein. This table has 300,000 to 400,000 distinct CDR3 sequences, about a sixth appearing once. The sample originates from a study of Graves' ophthalmopathy and Graves' hyperthyroidism. Whole-study results and caveats: The model achieved approximately 71% sensitivity and around 78% specificity for ophthalmopathy progression.

Trimming left V 0 bases short and J 6 bases short, with 15 bases between. Per the germline V gene, CDR1 is DFQATT and CDR2 is SNEGSKA (reference sequence). This CDR3 is 16 amino acids long. The chain joins TRBV20-1 to TRBJ1-6; no definite D call. This TCR derives from an adult woman with stable Graves' hyperthyroidism. Source material: peripheral blood. DNA for the CDR3: TGCAGTGCTAGAGATGGTGGAGGGTTCTTTAATTCACCCCTCCACTTT. It is translated as CSARDGGGFFNSPLHF.